What follows describes a single TCR beta chain. The data stem from a study of OX40 agonist ivuxolimab in advanced cancers. Trimming removed 0 bases at V and 0 bases at J, with 21 bases between. Per the germline V gene, CDR1 is GTSNPN and CDR2 is SVGIG (reference sequence). The CDR3 contains 19 residues. TCRdb's copy holds only in-frame clones and misses some; the assay was immunoSEQ multiplex PCR. The data hold nearly 80,000 clones, with approximately 85% observed a single time. The sequence was obtained from an adult with an advanced solid tumor such as melanoma, head and neck, liver or kidney cancer. This specimen was CD4+ or CD8+ T cells sorted from blood, taken in a trial of the OX40 agonist ivuxolimab. The chain joins TRBV30 to TRBJ2-1; D perhaps matches TRBD2 (5 bases). CDR3 sequence reads: CAWSVESGISGSSYNEQFF. The CDR3 DNA sequence: TGTGCCTGGAGTGTGGAAAGTGGAATCTCGGGAAGCTCCTACAATGAGCAGTTCTTC.